The clone carrying this T cell receptor (beta chain) was observed at least ten times. What it binds is not known. TCR beta CDR3 sequences were amplified from RNA transcripts. A first-round RT-PCR of the TCR CDR3 used the HTBI primer set. TCRdb independently ran MiXCR on the multiplex PCR reads; one entry per CDR3 protein. Of roughly 560,000 distinct CDR3 sequences detected, about 14% appear once; the ten largest clones hold around 4.5%. This sample is part of a study of T cells in Graves' hyperthyroidism and ophthalmopathy. For the study at large: Peripheral blood was drawn at first diagnosis, prior to all treatment.

Ophthalmopathy patients all had a Clinical Activity Score of at least 3, a NOSPECS grade of at least 4 and disease under 3 months old. PBMCs were collected from an approximately 9.5 ml volume of fresh peripheral blood. CDR1 is DFQATT, CDR2 SNEGSKA, per germline (reference sequence). The CDR3 consists of 16 residues. Trimming stripped 6 bases from V and 8 bases from J, with 28 bases between. Overall study results and limits: Within blood appeared most thyroid clonotypes that had expanded above 0.001.

What was sequenced was blood. This TCR was sampled from a woman in her 40s with Graves' ophthalmopathy. The gene calls are TRBV20-1 and TRBJ1-1; the D is unclear. CDR3: CSARKWGTTQRAEAFF. DNA for the CDR3: TGCAGTGCCAGGAAGTGGGGAACAACCCAGCGCGCCGAAGCTTTCTTT.